A single sample gave rise to the 5 T cell receptor beta chains below, sequenced in a study of OX40 agonist ivuxolimab in advanced cancers. Sequencing used immunoSEQ multiplex PCR; TCRdb keeps in-frame clones, though not all of them. The sample lists about 70,000 clones; around 90% were seen once. The sample was CD4+ or CD8+ T cells sorted from blood, taken in a trial of the OX40 agonist ivuxolimab. The receptors here all came from an adult with an advanced solid tumor such as melanoma, head and neck, liver or kidney cancer.

The chain combines TRBV5-1 with TRBJ2-7; D remains unclear. CDR3 length: 13 amino acids. Trimming shortened V by 0 bases and J by 6 bases, and 10 bases separated the two germline ends. Germline V gives CDR1 SGHRS, CDR2 YFSETQ. In DNA, the CDR3 is TGCGCCAGCAGCTTGGCCATCAAATCCGAGCAGTACTTC. Its protein product is CASSLAIKSEQYF.

This chain uses TRBV27 with TRBJ2-1; D possibly corresponds to TRBD2 (6 bases). Per germline, CDR1 MNHEY and CDR2 SMNVEV (reference sequence). The germline V and J ends were trimmed by 3 bases and 0 bases, with 9 bases remaining between them. CDR3 length: 15 amino acids. This chain's CDR3 is CASSLVAVSYNEQFF. The CDR3 nucleotides are TGTGCCAGCAGTTTGGTAGCGGTCTCCTACAATGAGCAGTTCTTC.

J is TRBJ2-3 and V is TRBV27; D perhaps matches TRBD2 (5 bases). V lost 0 bases, J lost 2 bases, and 12 bases lay in between. CDR3 length: 16 amino acids. CDR1 and CDR2 (germline): MNHEY, SMNVEV (reference sequence). CDR3 nucleotides: TGTGCCAGCAGTTTATCCGTGGGAGTTTCCACAGATACGCAGTATTTT. It yields the protein CASSLSVGVSTDTQYF.

The chain employs TRBV21-1 and TRBJ2-7; the D call in the table, TRBD2, was not verified against the DNA. TRBV21-1 is an annotated pseudogene. The CDR3 spans 17 residues. CDR3: CASSVGLAGAGSYEQYF. CDR3 nucleotide sequence: TGTGCCAGCAGCGTTGGACTAGCGGGAGCGGGCTCCTACGAGCAGTACTTC.

The chain uses TRBV13 and TRBJ2-3; 10 positions match TRBD2. J lost 7 bases, V lost 5 bases, and 15 bases had no gene match. The CDR3 loop spans 17 amino acids. The V gene's germline CDR1 is PRHDT and CDR2 FYEKMQ (reference sequence). DNA for the CDR3: TGTGCCAGCAGCGATAGGCCTGCTAGCGGGAGTAGTTATACGCAGTATTTT. This translates into CASSDRPASGSSYTQYF.